This entry concerns a single TCR beta chain. The sample comes from a study of blood T cell repertoires in COVID-19. Overall study context: The samples span acute and convalescent COVID-19 from the United States, Italy and Spain. Nucleic acid was either cDNA or gDNA, and it came from T cells, B-cell-depleted T cells, or PBMCs.

Original methodology: Estimated nucleated cell counts came from reference gene primer amplification. Sequenced by immunoSEQ multiplex PCR; TCRdb stores in-frame clones only, minus some. The V and J calls and clone size come from that table; D and trimming were worked out from the DNA. Of about 52,000 clones in the sample, roughly 90% are singletons; the top ten hold approximately 16%. V shed 8 bases and J shed 1 base, with 8 bases lying between them. Germline CDR1 and CDR2: MNHEY and SVGAGI. The CDR3 contains 12 residues. The TCR comes from a human donor with active COVID-19. The donor label of this sample is uncertain. V is TRBV6-5 and J is TRBJ1-2; D not certain. Sequencing used peripheral blood. The CDR3 coding sequence is TGTGCCAGCCGCGCGCTTAACTATGGCTACACCTTC. Residues: CASRALNYGYTF.